These T cell receptor beta chains were read from a single sample in a study of blood T cell repertoires in COVID-19. The table came from immunoSEQ multiplex PCR; TCRdb's copy has only in-frame clones and leaves some out. The profile shows 250,000 to 300,000 clones, 80% to 90% of them singletons. The source material was peripheral blood. These receptors originate from a woman younger than 45 with COVID-19, enrolled during active disease. Each CDR3 is given with its conserved first and last residue. Fields, in order: V gene, J gene, D gene, CDR3 protein, CDR3 DNA. The D gene is left open where the match is weak.

>TRBV4-2|TRBJ2-2|.
CASSPRGGDYTGELFF
TGTGCCAGCAGCCCGAGGGGGGGCGATTACACCGGGGAGCTGTTTTTT
>TRBV27|TRBJ1-2|.
CASSRVMAGGYTF
TGTGCCAGCAGTCGCGTCATGGCGGGCGGCTACACCTTC
>TRBV3-1/TRBV3-2|TRBJ1-6|.
CASSQEGDQAGYSPLHF
TGTGCCAGCAGCCAAGAGGGGGACCAAGCGGGTTATTCACCCCTCCACTTT
>TRBV19|TRBJ2-7|.
CASSIGGKVGSREQYF
TGTGCCAGTAGTATAGGAGGTAAAGTGGGGAGCCGCGAGCAGTACTTC
>TRBV5-3|TRBJ1-5|.
CARSLCGVGANQPQHF
TGTGCCAGAAGCTTGTGTGGGGTTGGGGCCAATCAGCCCCAGCATTTT
>TRBV5-1|TRBJ1-3|.
CASRDGGGNTIYF
TGCGCCAGCAGAGATGGGGGCGGAAACACCATATATTTT
>TRBV11-2|TRBJ2-2|.
CASSPRGVYPRSTGELFF
TGTGCCAGCAGCCCCAGGGGGGTCTATCCTCGAAGCACCGGGGAGCTGTTTTTT
>TRBV19|TRBJ1-4|TRBD1
CASSTGGLSEKLFF
TGTGCCAGTAGTACAGGGGGCCTCAGTGAAAAACTGTTTTTT
>TRBV5-1|TRBJ2-3|.
CASSREGPSSTDTQYF
TGCGCCAGCAGCCGCGAGGGTCCCTCTAGCACAGATACGCAGTATTTT
>TRBV19|TRBJ1-1|.
CASSIGVNTEAFF
TGTGCCAGTAGTATAGGTGTTAACACCGAAGCTTTCTTT